A single sample gave rise to the 5 T cell receptor beta chains below, sequenced in a study of cytomegalovirus exposure and HLA in healthy donors. The PCR made use of 60 Vbeta and 13 Jbeta primers. Clones were sequenced by immunoSEQ multiplex PCR, and TCRdb holds only the in-frame ones, with some missing. The sample consists of 70,000 or so clones, roughly 86% of them appearing once. Sequencing used PBMCs. The receptors shown here come from a man aged 18-30 years in good health and CMV-seronegative.

The DNA for the CDR3 is TGTGCCAGTAGTCTTTCCGGGACAGGTAGCACAGATACGCAGTATTTT. Encoded protein: CASSLSGTGSTDTQYF. V is TRBV19 and J is TRBJ2-3; 8 nucleotides align to TRBD1. Germline lookup yields CDR1 LNHDA and CDR2 SQIVND (reference sequence). V lost 5 bases to trimming and J lost 0 bases; unmatched junction nucleotides: 7. The CDR3 is made up of 16 amino acids.

J is TRBJ1-4 and V is TRBV28; a weak D match, TRBD1 (6 bases). V dropped 3 bases and J dropped 8 bases, with 13 bases sitting between them. The CDR3 loop spans 14 amino acids. Per the germline V gene, CDR1 is MDHEN and CDR2 is SYDVKM. The CDR3, as DNA: TGTGCCAGCAGTTTTGGGGGGGCAGGGGAAAAACTGTTTTTT. It encodes CASSFGGAGEKLFF.

The CDR3 sequence is CASSLFGDKPYEQYF. The CDR3 DNA sequence: TGTGCCAGCAGCTTATTCGGGGACAAGCCCTACGAGCAGTACTTC. V usage is TRBV6-5 and J usage is TRBJ2-7, with D possibly matching TRBD1 (6 bases). The length of the CDR3 is 15 residues. V dropped 6 bases and J dropped 2 bases, with 17 bases sitting between them. CDR1 is MNHEY, CDR2 SVGAGI, per germline.

This chain connects TRBV7-9 to TRBJ1-1; D uncertain. Germline CDR1 is SEHNR and CDR2 is FQNEAQ (reference sequence). The CDR3 extends over 12 amino acids. Trimming stripped 4 bases from V and 4 bases from J, with 7 bases between. The CDR3 protein is CASSWATTEAFF. As DNA, the CDR3 is TGTGCCAGCAGCTGGGCTACCACTGAAGCTTTCTTT. The full variable domain, its missing parts supplied by reference TRBV7-9 and TRBJ1-1, is DTGVSQNPRHKITKRGQNVTFRCDPISEHNRLYWYRQTLGQGPEFLTYFQNEAQLEKSRLLSDRFSAERPKGSFSTLEIQRTEQGDSAMYLCASSWATTEAFFGQGTRLTVV.

Turning to this clone: At one end the junction does not follow the germline gene, possibly because of a read error. V and J are TRBV14 and TRBJ2-7; 8 bases agree with TRBD1. Germline V gene sequence: CDR1 SGHDN, CDR2 FVKESK. CDR3 length: 17 amino acids. The CDR3 DNA reads as TGTGACAGCAGCCAAGAAGTGGGGACAGGAAGCTCCTACGAGCAGTACTTC. This codes for CDSSQEVGTGSSYEQYF.